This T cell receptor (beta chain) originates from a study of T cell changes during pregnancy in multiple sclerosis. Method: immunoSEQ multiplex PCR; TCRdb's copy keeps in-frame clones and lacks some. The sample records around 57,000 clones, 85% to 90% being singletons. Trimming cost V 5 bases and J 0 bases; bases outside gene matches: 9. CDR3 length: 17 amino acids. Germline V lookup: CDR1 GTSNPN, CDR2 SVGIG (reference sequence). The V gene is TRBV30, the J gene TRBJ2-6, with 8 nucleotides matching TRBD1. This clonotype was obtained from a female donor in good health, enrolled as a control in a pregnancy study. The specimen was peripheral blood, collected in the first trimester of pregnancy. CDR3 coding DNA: TGTGCCTGGGGATTGGGACAGGCACTCTCTGGGGCCAACGTCCTGACTTTC. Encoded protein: CAWGLGQALSGANVLTF. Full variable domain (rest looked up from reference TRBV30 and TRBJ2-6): SQTIHQWPATLVQPVGSPLSLECTVEGTSNPNLYWYRQAAGRGLQLLFYSVGIGQISSEVPQNLSASRPQDRQFILSSKKLLLSDSGFYLCAWGLGQALSGANVLTFGAGSRLTVL.